This T cell receptor (beta chain) was obtained from a study of T cells in localized non-small cell lung cancer. Germline loops: CDR1 GTSNPN, CDR2 SVGIG (reference sequence). The ends were cut back, 5 bases at V and 3 bases at J, with 11 bases in the middle. The CDR3 is made up of 13 amino acids. Sequencing was performed with immunoSEQ multiplex PCR; in TCRdb, only in-frame clones are kept and a portion is missing. This sample has roughly 2,200 clones, with less than 20% found just once. Neighbouring lung, lacking atypia, was collected no less than 2 cm away from the tumor margin. The origin of this receptor is a man between 40 and 69 years old with stage I squamous cell lung carcinoma. The specimen comprised normal lung tissue next to the tumor, sampled before any cancer treatment. This chain uses TRBV30 with TRBJ2-1; D unclear. The CDR3 sequence is CAWGRANYNEQFF. The CDR3 nucleotides are TGTGCCTGGGGCCGGGCCAACTACAATGAGCAGTTCTTC.